This TCR beta chain was identified during a study of blood T cells in healthy people across ages (dated by TCRdb to about 2015). Notes on the research overall: Template switching captured roughly one uniquely barcoded TCR beta cDNA molecule per two T cells in model experiments. Using deep sequencing normalized with unique cDNA molecular identifiers, the study measured how TCR beta repertoire diversity changes with age. The donors were split into four age groups: young (average about 15 years), middle-aged (about 40), aged (roughly 60) and long-lived (about 74). For two donors (one aged 18 to 30 and one aged 80 or older), the study analyzed two additional independent replicas of 1 million unique cDNA reads from the same blood draw. Here is what the overall study found, with its caveats: A strong correlation was found between observed TCR beta diversity and the percentage of naive T cells measured by flow cytometry. Estimates of total diversity from one million sequenced T cells were regarded as lower bounds and underestimates. Compared with the aged group, more naive CD4+ T cells, fewer expanded clones and increased TCR diversity were shown by the long-lived group, suggesting age selection. Because profiling used bulk unsorted PBMCs, naive and antigen-experienced compartments could not be compared conclusively. Observed TCR beta diversity per million T cells fell roughly linearly with age, and a significant reduction was already apparent by age around 36. Because donor CMV infection status was unknown, age-related changes in expanded clonotypes were potentially confounded.

The method was 5' RACE. The run used an Illumina HiSeq 2500. A second PCR of 7 to 11 cycles was run with a J-beta primer mix and a sample-barcoded 5' primer. A template-switch 5' adaptor carrying 12 random nucleotides introduced a unique molecular identifier onto each TCR beta cDNA molecule. At least 2.5 million CDR3-containing paired-end reads were obtained from each sample. First-strand cDNA was synthesized from all RNA with the Mint cDNA synthesis kit, primed by a TRBC-specific oligonucleotide. Following uracil-DNA glycosylase treatment, all cDNA underwent a first 18-cycle PCR with the universal primers M1SS and BC2_uni_R. As for how the authors treated the data: Each sample was normalized by randomly selecting 1 million high-quality reads, each carrying a distinct molecular identifier. Instead of being binned into consensus sequences, reads with shared molecular identifiers were discarded. MiTCR, set to a Q25 quality threshold and the strictest error-elimination algorithm, was used for CDR3 identification, clonotype clustering and error correction. Lower-bound total TCR beta diversity was estimated with a nonparametric unseen species model using Euler transformation. Using fastp trimming at Q25 and MiXCR clonotype assembly, TCRdb reanalyzed the public sequencing data and kept in-frame beta chains. Each record represents a unique CDR3 protein, reported with the most common genes and DNA among its rows. The V and J calls follow TCRdb's processing rather than the paper's. This sample lists a few hundred thousand distinct CDR3 sequences; 27% were detected once. The biggest ten clones account for approximately 3.6% of the sample.

Comment on this clonotype: Its antigen is currently not known. No per-base quality is available; no much larger clone lies one base away.

The donors were some 36 Caucasian individuals from Russia, aged 6 to 90 years, who were systemically healthy. About 10 milliliters of peripheral blood were collected from each donor into EDTA-treated Vacutainer tubes. PBMCs were isolated by Ficoll-Paque density-gradient centrifugation, with at least 6 million obtained per sample. Total RNA, at least 6 micrograms per sample, was extracted from PBMCs with Trizol reagent. Naive CD45RAhigh/CD27high T cell percentages were measured by flow cytometry on a PBMC aliquot from every donor. Including the terminal cysteine and phenylalanine, the CDR3 comprises 11 residues. Here the CDR3 DNA is all that survives: 33 bases in frame from base 1. V loses 1 base, J loses 12 bases, and the germline ends lie 7 bases apart. This sample was shared with a second study, whose subject was T cells of mothers and their children. Taken from the second paper: Donors were nine systemically healthy Caucasian individuals: three mothers and their six children. cDNA synthesis used all of the extracted RNA, with around 1.4 ug of RNA in each 15 ul reaction. In the second PCR, the M1S primer introduced both the sample barcodes and 2-4 random nucleotides. Over 8 million TCR beta CDR3 reads were obtained for each mother, and some 3.1 million reads were obtained for each child. Thymic selection similarly shapes TCR recombination output in related and unrelated pairs, with minor effect from inherited differences. Normalized repertoire overlap was always slightly but never significantly higher in related than unrelated mother-child pairs. No persistent microchimeric T cell clones were found, with a detection sensitivity of approximately 94 clones per million clonotypes. The study used deep NGS to compare TCR beta repertoires of mothers and children, seeking features distinguishing related mother-child pairs from unrelated individuals. The mean age was roughly 40 +/- 4 years for the mothers and around 10 +/- 4 years for the children. After adapter ligation with NEBNext reagents, the libraries were sequenced on Illumina HiSeq 2000 with 100+100 nt paired-end reads. Mother and child libraries were prepared a month apart and sequenced in separate runs to prevent cross-contamination. Each donor had between roughly 450,000 and 2,100,000 distinct TCR beta clonotypes identified. Naive TCR beta clonotypes were estimated from low-frequency clonotypes matched to each donor's FACS-determined naive share, without sorting.

The specimen was blood. The sequence was obtained from a boy aged 2 to 10 in good health. The rearranged chain carries TRBV12-3 or TRBV12-4 and TRBJ2-1; a confident D gene designation cannot be given. CDR3 sequence: CASSLGIGQFF. The nucleotides read TGTGCCAGCAGTTTAGGGATTGGGCAGTTCTTC.